Shown below are 10 T cell receptor beta chains from a single sample sequenced in a study of cytotoxic CD8 clonotypes in ibrutinib-treated CLL. Clones were read by immunoSEQ multiplex PCR, and TCRdb kept only the in-frame ones, dropping some. The sample comprises 300,000 or so clones, roughly 71% of which are singletons, and roughly 6% rests with the top ten. Sequences were derived from PBMCs, sampled after 36 months of ibrutinib treatment. The receptor set was obtained from a human donor with chronic lymphocytic leukemia.

This clone was seen more than once but under ten times. CDR3: CASSLGRGGTTGELFF. The DNA for the CDR3 is TGTGCCAGCAGCTTAGGCAGGGGCGGAACGACCGGGGAGCTGTTTTTT. The rearrangement links TRBV11-3 to TRBJ2-2, with D possibly being TRBD1 (6 bases). CDR3 length: 16 amino acids. Germline values: CDR1 SGHNT, CDR2 YENEEA. V was shortened by 1 base and J by 5 bases, with 14 bases between the two germline ends.

This clone turned up a few times. V is TRBV7-8 and J is TRBJ1-5; 8 bases map to TRBD1. The CDR3 runs 17 residues. Germline values: CDR1 SGHVS, CDR2 FQNEAQ. V lost 3 bases, J lost 7 bases, and 14 bases stayed unmatched. The CDR3 protein is CASSFSTGGFSSQPQHF. CDR3 in DNA: TGTGCCAGCAGCTTTAGTACAGGGGGATTCTCGTCCCAGCCCCAGCATTTT.

The CDR3 here is CASRGQGASEQYF. DNA of the CDR3: TGTGCCAGCAGGGGACAGGGGGCAAGCGAGCAGTACTTC. V is TRBV27 and J is TRBJ2-7; TRBD1 matches at 12 bases. The CDR3 extends over 13 amino acids. In germline, CDR1 is MNHEY, CDR2 SMNVEV (reference sequence). V trimming: 6 bases; J trimming: 6 bases; junction bases outside the gene matches: 3.

The chain carries TRBV5-4 and TRBJ2-7; a possible D gene is TRBD2 (6 bases). The germline V and J ends were trimmed by 4 bases and 0 bases, with 14 bases remaining between them. This CDR3 is 15 amino acids long. CDR1 SGHNT and CDR2 YYREEE come from the germline V gene (reference sequence). CDR3 DNA sequence: TGTGCCAGCAGCCCTCGTGTTAGCGGCTCCTACGAGCAGTACTTC. Translating it yields CASSPRVSGSYEQYF.

This chain links TRBV11-2 with TRBJ1-2; 7 bases agree with TRBD1. The CDR3 has 16 amino acids. The ends lost 5 bases at V and 4 bases at J; junction bases unmatched: 13. The germline V gene has CDR1 SGHAT and CDR2 FQNNGV. The CDR3 sequence: CASSPRSGQAPYGYTF. The CDR3 coding sequence is TGTGCCAGCAGCCCCCGTAGTGGACAGGCCCCCTATGGCTACACCTTC.

This rearrangement joins TRBV18 to TRBJ2-3, with 7 nucleotides matching TRBD2. Germline CDR1 reads KGHSH; CDR2 reads LQKENI. This CDR3 region has 14 residues. The trim removed 5 bases at V and 1 base at J, leaving 3 bases unmatched. CDR3: CASSKRGGTDTQYF. CDR3 DNA: TGTGCCAGCTCAAAACGGGGGGGCACAGATACGCAGTATTTT.

This sequence joins TRBV29-1 and TRBJ2-7, with TRBD2 matching over 7 bases. V was clipped by 7 bases and J by 3 bases; unmatched bases: 6. Germline V gene data show CDR1 as SQVTM and CDR2 as ANQGSEA. The CDR3 has 12 residues. The CDR3 sequence is CSALGGDYEQYF. CDR3 coding DNA: TGCAGCGCCCTGGGAGGGGACTACGAGCAGTACTTC.

This chain uses TRBV5-4 with TRBJ1-2; D remains unclear. The CDR3 runs to 13 residues. V was cut by 4 bases and J by 3 bases, with 10 bases left in between. The germline CDR1 and CDR2 sequences are SGHNT and YYREEE (reference sequence). The CDR3 sequence: CASSAGIYYGYTF. The DNA of the CDR3 is TGTGCCAGCAGCGCCGGGATCTACTATGGCTACACCTTC.

V usage is TRBV4-1 and J usage is TRBJ1-2; no firm D call. The CDR3 covers 17 residues. Trimming stripped 3 bases from V and 2 bases from J, with 19 bases between. Per germline, CDR1 MGHRA and CDR2 YSYEKL. The CDR3 DNA reads as TGCGCCAGCAGCCAGACGACAATGGGATTAGCCAACTATGGCTACACCTTC. This encodes CASSQTTMGLANYGYTF.

The chain is built from TRBV5-6 and TRBJ1-6; possible D gene TRBD1, 5 bases. The CDR3 length is 13 residues. The V gene lost 3 bases and the J gene lost 9 bases, with 10 bases spanning the gap. Germline V gives CDR1 SGHDT, CDR2 YYEEEE. The chain's CDR3 is CASSWDARSPLHF. CDR3 bases: TGTGCCAGCAGCTGGGACGCCCGTTCACCCCTCCACTTT.